This T cell receptor beta chain came from a study of CD8+ T cells in alopecia areata (dated by TCRdb to 2016 to 2018). Broadly, across the study: The study used high-throughput TCRbeta sequencing to examine T cell clonal expansion in alopecia areata, in both the C3H/HeJ mouse model and human patients. In humans, TCRbeta sequencing was performed on scalp tissue and on sorted CD4+ and CD8+ peripheral blood T cells from healthy controls and from patients with patchy or totalis/universalis alopecia areata. Scalp clonality was compared among normal scalp (n=4), patchy alopecia areata scalp (n=8), and alopecia totalis/universalis scalp (n=8). RNA came from the PAXgene miRNA kit for fixed scalp, the miRNeasy kit for PBMCs, and the RNeasy kit for mouse skin. immunoSEQ multiplex PCR using 35 Vbeta forward primers and 13 Jbeta reverse primers was used to amplify TCRbeta CDR3 regions.

Results and caveats for the whole study, not just this receptor: Shared TCR sequences between patients were less evident than in mice, which may be partly attributable to HLA diversity in the patient population. Compared with normal scalp, lesional scalp, particularly in alopecia totalis/universalis, had higher clonality and more expanded CD8+ clones, which suggests antigenic drive. Scalp TCR repertoire analysis is complicated because resident alphabeta T cells in normal human skin are also sequenced, whereas mouse skin is dominated by gammadelta T cells.

Turning to this clone: Its antigen is still unknown. Per-base qualities were not stored, and no clone one base away is much larger.

Libraries were made using the immunoSEQ multiplex PCR assay. RNA was extracted from all samples and reverse transcribed into cDNA, which served as template for TCR sequencing. First-strand cDNA was synthesized using SuperScript III with a 2:1 mix of oligo-dT and random hexamers. Amplification bias was assessed with a synthetic immune receptor repertoire, and residual bias was removed computationally. Concerning the study's data processing: Raw reads were preprocessed to remove errors, and CDR3 was defined according to IMGT conventions as the region from the conserved cysteine to phenylalanine. Clonality was calculated as 1 minus Shannon entropy normalized by log2 of the number of productive unique TCRs. Whether scalp clones were CD4 or CD8 was inferred by matching scalp TCRbeta sequences against CD4 and CD8 repertoires sorted from blood. The table comes from immuneACCESS by way of TCRdb, which keeps in-frame sequences with V and J called. Part of the clones is missing from these tables; in studies checked, under half for an unresolved V gene and the rest for unknown reasons. That table supplies the V and J calls and clone size; D and trimming were determined from the DNA. Within this sample are about 120,000 clones, with roughly 68% of them counted one time only. The ten biggest clones cover approximately 2.6% of the sample.

The CDR1 and CDR2 encoded by the germline V gene are MGHRA and YSYEKL. Reading from cysteine to phenylalanine, the CDR3 counts 17 amino acids. Only the CDR3 DNA stays, 51 bases, in frame from base 1. V lost 1 base and J lost 1 base; the stretch between them is 16 bases long. PBMCs were isolated by density centrifugation and stained for CD3, CD4 and CD8, and CD4+ and CD8+ T cells were sorted on a FACSAria. Scalp biopsies and blood samples were obtained from unaffected controls. Recombination connected TRBV4-1 to TRBJ2-5; the D gene is possibly TRBD2, with 5 bases matching. The sequence came from a human donor in good health. The material sequenced was CD4+ T cells sorted from blood. CDR3 loop: CASSQGFGGLLQETQYF. The nucleotide sequence reads TGCGCCAGCAGCCAAGGGTTTGGAGGCCTCCTCCAAGAGACCCAGTACTTC.